The 30 T cell receptor beta chains reported below all come from one sample, sequenced in a study of prognosis after radiotherapy for stage I lung cancer. Template was genomic DNA; TCR beta CDR3 amplified in two multiplex PCR rounds. Amplification in first-round PCR relied on primers specific to each TRBV and TRBJ gene. MiXCR was run by TCRdb on the multiplex PCR reads, yielding one entry per CDR3 protein. The table shows some 34,000 distinct CDR3 sequences, with around 35% occurring only once. Sample: PBMCs, taken before or after stereotactic body radiation therapy (not recorded which). The source of these receptors is a donor aged 50 or older with non-small cell lung cancer.

Many counts were recorded for this clonotype. V usage is TRBV28 and J usage is TRBJ2-1, with TRBD2 identical over 8 bases. V lost 5 bases, J lost 3 bases, and 12 bases stayed unmatched. This CDR3 spans 17 amino acids. Germline lookup yields CDR1 MDHEN and CDR2 SYDVKM. The CDR3 reads CASSLRMRAGVYNEQFF. In DNA, the CDR3 is TGTGCCAGCAGTCTAAGGATGCGAGCGGGAGTCTACAATGAGCAGTTCTTC.

In this sample, this clonotype turned up many times. The J gene is TRBJ2-3, the V gene TRBV20-1, with unresolved D. This CDR3 has 17 residues. Trimming took off 1 base at V and 4 bases at J, with 21 bases between the two ends. The germline V gene has CDR1 DFQATT and CDR2 SNEGSKA (reference sequence). CDR3 protein: CSARVSAGGVSADTQYF. DNA of the CDR3: TGCAGTGCTAGAGTCAGCGCCGGTGGAGTGAGCGCAGATACGCAGTATTTT.

The chain combines TRBV2 with TRBJ2-5; D is perhaps TRBD2 (6 bases). Deletions cut 5 bases from V and 3 bases from J, with 10 bases between. The CDR3 has 13 amino acids. Germline CDR1 is SNHLY and CDR2 is FYNNEI. The CDR3 reads CASSRDWEETQYF. In DNA, the CDR3 is TGTGCCAGCAGTCGGGACTGGGAAGAGACCCAGTACTTC.

Remarks on this clonotype: One base separates it from a far larger clone, so it is likely a read error. The chain couples TRBV6-2 or TRBV6-3 to TRBJ2-2, with 7 bases matching TRBD2. The trim removed 5 bases at V and 0 bases at J, leaving 6 bases unmatched. The CDR3 is 16 amino acids. The V gene's germline CDR1 is MNHEY and CDR2 SVGEGT. The CDR3 DNA sequence: TGTGCCAGCAGTGGAGACAGCGGGGCGAACACCGGGGAGCTGTTTTTT. Translating gives CASSGDSGANTGELFF.

This clonotype was seen a few times. The gene calls are TRBV11-2 and TRBJ2-5; unclear D gene. The CDR3 is 13 amino acids. Germline CDR1 is SGHAT and CDR2 is FQNNGV. V gave up 2 bases and J gave up 5 bases, with 9 bases separating them. The CDR3 DNA follows: TGTGCCAGCAGCTTATTTCAGTCGGAGACCCAGTACTTC. Translating it yields CASSLFQSETQYF.

This clonotype was observed at least ten times. The J gene is TRBJ2-7, the V gene TRBV12-3 or TRBV12-4; D unresolved. V gave up 6 bases and J gave up 4 bases, with 7 bases separating them. This CDR3 has 11 residues. The CDR3 DNA follows: TGTGCCAGCAGCCCCCTTTACGAGCAGTACTTC. It is translated as CASSPLYEQYF.

The genes are TRBV12-3 or TRBV12-4 and TRBJ2-2, with D tentatively TRBD2 (6 bases). V was trimmed by 6 bases and J by 4 bases, leaving 12 bases between them. This CDR3 comprises 14 residues. In DNA, the CDR3 is TGTGCCAGCAGCCCTCTAGCGATCACCGGGGAGCTGTTTTTT. Residues: CASSPLAITGELFF.

This clonotype appeared many times. CDR3 loop: CASSQDAPSTGELFF. As DNA, the CDR3 is TGTGCCAGCAGCCAAGATGCACCATCCACCGGGGAGCTGTTTTTT. The chain employs TRBV4-2 and TRBJ2-2, with no clear D. In germline, CDR1 is LGHNA, CDR2 YNFKEQ. The V end lost 0 bases, the J end lost 4 bases, and 9 bases lay between the germline ends. CDR3 size: 15 residues.

This clonotype was counted at least ten times. V and J are TRBV20-1 and TRBJ1-2; 7 positions match TRBD1. CDR1 DFQATT and CDR2 SNEGSKA come from the germline V gene (reference sequence). This CDR3 has 15 amino acids. Unmatched junction bases numbered 11, after V lost 3 bases and J lost 4 bases. CDR3 nucleotides: TGCAGTGCTAGGGTCGACAGGGTGGTAAGCTATGGCTACACCTTC. Amino acids: CSARVDRVVSYGYTF.

The rearrangement uses TRBV20-1 and TRBJ1-2, with D possibly being TRBD1 (5 bases). The V gene's germline CDR1 is DFQATT and CDR2 SNEGSKA (reference sequence). The CDR3 has 12 amino acids. V was pared by 8 bases and J by 3 bases, with 13 bases between. In DNA form, the CDR3 reads TGCAGTCCAGAGAACAGGTACTATGGCTACACCTTC. Encoded protein: CSPENRYYGYTF.

V usage is TRBV27 and J usage is TRBJ2-7; D is uncertain. CDR3 length: 17 amino acids. V was pared by 5 bases and J by 2 bases, with 22 bases between. Germline CDR1 reads MNHEY; CDR2 reads SMNVEV (reference sequence). Here the CDR3 reads CASSPVSWALPPYEQYF. The CDR3 region has the DNA TGTGCCAGCAGTCCCGTTTCCTGGGCCTTGCCTCCCTACGAGCAGTACTTC.

This clonotype came up many times. The chain couples TRBV20-1 to TRBJ2-2; 8 positions agree with TRBD2. V shed 1 base, J shed 8 bases, and the junction held 6 bases outside the gene matches. The CDR3 is 14 amino acids. Germline assignment: CDR1 DFQATT and CDR2 SNEGSKA (reference sequence). The CDR3 region has the DNA TGCAGTGCTAGAGCGGGGGGGAACCTGGGGGAGCTGTTTTTT. Protein: CSARAGGNLGELFF.

This clonotype has a count of ten or more. The chain uses TRBV20-1 and TRBJ2-5, with 12 bases aligning to TRBD2. This CDR3 is built from 15 residues. Trimming removed 6 bases from V and 5 bases from J; junction bases left unmatched: 10. Germline assignment: CDR1 DFQATT and CDR2 SNEGSKA (reference sequence). CDR3: CSAGPSGGASETQYF. DNA of the CDR3: TGCAGTGCCGGACCTAGCGGGGGGGCTTCTGAGACCCAGTACTTC.

This clonotype was seen ten or more times. The rearrangement joins TRBV6-4 to TRBJ2-3; D is perhaps TRBD1 (7 bases). Germline loops: CDR1 MRHNA, CDR2 SNTAGT. This CDR3 is 16 amino acids long. Trimming took off 0 bases at V and 4 bases at J, with 14 bases between the two ends. The CDR3 region is CASSDSRQGGPDTQYF. The CDR3 nucleotides are TGTGCCAGCAGTGACTCGCGTCAGGGGGGTCCAGATACGCAGTATTTT.

The sample holds many counts of this clonotype. This chain uses TRBV6-1 with TRBJ2-3; D is perhaps TRBD2 (7 bases). Per germline, CDR1 MNHNS and CDR2 SASEGT. The V gene lost 3 bases and the J gene lost 2 bases, with 15 bases spanning the gap. The CDR3 length is 16 residues. Here the CDR3 reads CASSEGGGAPTDTQYF. CDR3 DNA: TGTGCCAGCAGTGAGGGCGGGGGCGCCCCCACAGATACGCAGTATTTT.

At least ten counts were recorded for this clonotype. This rearrangement joins TRBV18 to TRBJ1-1; D gene uncertain. Trimming cost V 2 bases and J 3 bases, with 7 bases left between them. The CDR3 has 13 residues. Germline-derived CDR1 and CDR2 are KGHSH and LQKENI. CDR3 region: CASSPGIYTEAFF. CDR3 nucleotide sequence: TGTGCCAGCTCACCAGGGATCTACACTGAAGCTTTCTTT.

This clonotype was counted many times. This chain uses TRBV19 with TRBJ2-1, with 10 bases identical to TRBD1. Germline V gene lookup returns CDR1 LNHDA and CDR2 SQIVND (reference sequence). This CDR3 contains 15 residues. V dropped 5 bases and J dropped 8; count of bases not matched to a gene: 9. DNA of the CDR3: TGTGCCAGTAGTTTAGGGGACAGGGGTTTCCATGAGCAGTTCTTC. Its translation: CASSLGDRGFHEQFF.

The rearrangement joins TRBV6-2 or TRBV6-3 to TRBJ2-7; TRBD1 matches at 8 bases. J lost 7 bases, V lost 8 bases, and 16 bases had no gene match. The CDR3 extends over 15 amino acids. Germline lookup yields CDR1 MNHEY and CDR2 SVGEGT. The CDR3 DNA reads as TGTGCCAGCTGTGAAAGACAGGGGTCGTTGCGGGAGCAGTACTTC. Its translation is CASCERQGSLREQYF.

The chain is built from TRBV27 and TRBJ1-6; D is ambiguous. V was trimmed by 5 bases and J by 6 bases, leaving 8 bases between them. CDR1 is MNHEY, CDR2 SMNVEV, per germline (reference sequence). CDR3 length: 13 amino acids. CDR3 region: CASSPDFNSPLHF. The CDR3 region has the DNA TGTGCCAGCAGTCCGGACTTTAATTCACCCCTCCACTTT.

This clonotype appeared many times. This CDR3 is CSAPPVGTKETQYF. CDR3 DNA sequence: TGCAGTGCTCCCCCAGTAGGGACGAAGGAGACCCAGTACTTC. The V and J genes are TRBV20-1 and TRBJ2-5, with D perhaps given as TRBD1 or TRBD2 (5 bases each). V lost 5 bases and J lost 5, with 18 bases in between. Germline CDR1 DFQATT, CDR2 SNEGSKA (reference sequence). The length of the CDR3 is 14 residues.

V and J are TRBV5-1 and TRBJ2-7; 7 bases align to TRBD1. The CDR3 extends over 16 amino acids. Germline-derived CDR1 and CDR2 are SGHRS and YFSETQ. J lost 2 bases, V lost 5 bases, and 13 bases had no gene match. The CDR3 here is CASRLTHGTETYEQYF. The CDR3 nucleotides are TGCGCCAGCAGACTGACACACGGGACAGAAACCTACGAGCAGTACTTC.

This clonotype was picked up many times. The chain has TRBV19 and TRBJ2-7; D is uncertain. Germline V gene sequence: CDR1 LNHDA, CDR2 SQIVND (reference sequence). The CDR3 covers 14 residues. V was shortened by 3 bases and J by 2 bases, with 11 bases between the two germline ends. CDR3 nucleotide sequence: TGTGCCAGTAGTATTAACCCCGAGACCTACGAGCAGTACTTC. It is translated as CASSINPETYEQYF.

Remarks on this clonotype: This likely traces to a read error, being one base from a far larger clone. The chain recombines TRBV6-2 or TRBV6-3 with TRBJ2-5, with D perhaps assigned TRBD1 or TRBD2 (6 bases each). In germline, CDR1 is MNHEY, CDR2 SVGEGT. This CDR3 comprises 14 residues. The CDR3 nucleotides read TGTGCCAGCAGTAATATCGGGGGACAAGAGAACCAGTACTTC. As protein: CASSNIGGQENQYF.

The chain combines TRBV6-5 with TRBJ1-2; no clear D gene. Trimming cost V 0 bases and J 3 bases, with 14 bases left between them. The CDR3 has 16 residues. Germline V gene lookup returns CDR1 MNHEY and CDR2 SVGAGI. The CDR3 coding sequence is TGTGCCAGCAGTTACTCGCCGTCAGCCAAGGACTATGGCTACACCTTC. Protein sequence: CASSYSPSAKDYGYTF.

This clonotype was found many times. The V and J genes are TRBV11-3 and TRBJ2-7, with TRBD1 matching over 8 bases. CDR3 length: 11 amino acids. V lost 8 bases and J lost 6; bases outside the gene matches: 3. CDR1 SGHNT and CDR2 YENEEA come from the germline V gene. The CDR3 DNA reads as TGTGCCAGCCAGGGGGCAAGCGAGCAGTACTTC. Its translation: CASQGASEQYF.

This clonotype was seen repeatedly, ten times or more. The chain links TRBV9 to TRBJ2-1, with no clear D. V lost 4 bases, J lost 2 bases, and 16 bases lay in between. The germline V gene has CDR1 SGDLS and CDR2 YYNGEE. The CDR3 totals 16 residues. The CDR3 DNA follows: TGTGCCAGCAGCCCCGGCACTGGATTCACCTACAATGAGCAGTTCTTC. Translating gives CASSPGTGFTYNEQFF.

The chain recombines TRBV6-4 with TRBJ2-3; D perhaps matches TRBD2 (5 bases). Germline loops: CDR1 MRHNA, CDR2 SNTAGT. The CDR3 spans 14 residues. V was shortened by 4 bases and J by 1 base, with 9 bases between the two germline ends. The CDR3 coding sequence is TGTGCCAGCAGTGCGAGCGGCGGCACAGATACGCAGTATTTT. Translation: CASSASGGTDTQYF.

In this sample, this clonotype turned up many times. The rearrangement joins TRBV5-4 to TRBJ1-2; the D gene is possibly TRBD1 (6 bases). This CDR3 has 14 amino acids. Germline V lookup: CDR1 SGHNT, CDR2 YYREEE (reference sequence). Trimming removed 0 bases from V and 0 bases from J, with 6 bases in between. For the CDR3, the DNA is TGTGCCAGCAGCTTGGACAGGGCTAACTATGGCTACACCTTC. Residues: CASSLDRANYGYTF.

This clonotype is medium-sized (0.01 to 0.1%) in the sample. The V call is TRBV2, the J call TRBJ1-5; D perhaps matches TRBD1 (6 bases). CDR1 and CDR2 from the germline V gene are SNHLY and FYNNEI. Trimming cost V 6 bases and J 2 bases, with 8 bases left between them. This CDR3 has 13 residues. CDR3 residues: CASRQGGNQPQHF. The CDR3 bases are TGTGCCAGCAGACAGGGAGGCAATCAGCCCCAGCATTTT.

At least ten counts were recorded for this clonotype. The rearrangement uses TRBV9 and TRBJ2-1; TRBD1 agrees at 7 bases. The CDR3 is made up of 14 amino acids. J lost 5 bases, V lost 3 bases, and 5 bases had no gene match. CDR1 SGDLS and CDR2 YYNGEE come from the germline V gene. The CDR3 spells CASSDSGTDNEQFF. The CDR3 DNA is TGTGCCAGCAGCGACTCCGGGACAGACAATGAGCAGTTCTTC.